The following is a TCR beta chain sequence with its context. The V gene's germline CDR1 is WNHNN and CDR2 SYGVQD (reference sequence). The CDR3 covers 15 residues. Germline trimming cut 0 bases from V and 2 bases from J; bases unmatched to any gene: 3. The data derive from a study of blood T cell repertoires in COVID-19. Assay: immunoSEQ multiplex PCR; the TCRdb copy retains only in-frame clones and omits some. The repertoire includes under 200,000 clones, around 86% of them detected once, and about 26% sits in the top ten. V and J are TRBV10-1 and TRBJ1-1, with 7 bases matching TRBD1. Sequencing input: PBMCs or T cells enriched from blood (not recorded which). The clonotype was recovered from a woman aged 40 to 50 in a cohort exposed to, infected with or recovered from COVID-19 (not recorded which). CDR3 amino acids: CASSESRDSNTEAFF. In nucleotides, the CDR3 is TGCGCCAGCAGTGAGTCGCGGGACAGCAACACTGAAGCTTTCTTT.